The entry below gives a single T cell receptor (beta chain) sequence along with its context. The record originates from a study of blood T cell repertoires in COVID-19. As handled by the study authors: Using reference gene primer amplification, nucleated cell counts were estimated. TCRdb's copy holds only in-frame clones and misses some; the assay was immunoSEQ multiplex PCR. D and trimming were read from the DNA, whereas the V and J calls and clone size are those reported in that table. The sample has about 230,000 clones, approximately 89% seen once; the top ten hold approximately 4.3%. CDR3 length: 13 residues. The germline gives CDR1 WNHNN, CDR2 SYGVQD (reference sequence). Deletions cut 2 bases from V and 11 bases from J, with 14 bases between.

The specimen sequenced was PBMCs or T cells enriched from blood (not recorded which). The TCR originated in a woman aged 30 to 39 with acute COVID-19. The V gene is TRBV10-1, the J gene TRBJ2-3; D uncertain. This chain's CDR3 is CASSEGLSTLQYF. The CDR3 DNA is TGCGCCAGCAGTGAGGGGCTGTCGACCCTGCAGTATTTT.